Detailed here is one TCR beta chain. Which antigen it targets is not known. Base qualities are not provided; no much larger clone lies one nucleotide away. The germline V gene sets CDR1 to SGHDT and CDR2 to YYEEEE. The CDR3 holds 16 amino acids from the cysteine to the phenylalanine. The only DNA kept is the CDR3, 48 bases in frame from the first base. V has 0 bases trimmed and J has 3 bases trimmed; junction bases matching no gene number 4. The sample belongs to a study of beta chain features in type 1 diabetes (dated by TCRdb to between 2017 and 2018). At the level of the whole study: No differences in mean age, gender distribution, total cell number or subset yield were found between patients and healthy donors. A total of 107,917,701 sorted cells were examined across all samples, and the number of cells per subset was strongly correlated with RNA yield. The study compared the TCRB repertoires of sorted circulating CD4+ T cell subsets in recently diagnosed type 1 diabetes patients with those in matched healthy donors. Regulatory and stem cell-like memory subsets were obtained from only 8 patients and about eight healthy donors, while naive and central memory subsets were obtained from all 30 or so donors. General findings and caveats noted by the study authors: Sequencing cDNA rather than genomic DNA could over-represent highly expressing activated cells, although activation and CD3 levels did not differ between groups. Only small numbers of individuals were included in the HLA sub-analyses, which left unresolved whether HLA type had any influence on TCRB rearrangement. PCR might favor shorter templates, but patient and control samples were amplified and corrected together, so any skew would affect both groups equally. A moderate but significant shortening of TCRB CDR3 length was observed in type 1 diabetes patients in all four CD4+ subsets. Patients with type 1 diabetes made fewer insertions and deleted more nucleotides at VDJ recombination sites, implying thymic rearrangement abnormalities. The naive, central memory and regulatory TCRB repertoires appeared to resemble one another more closely among patients than among healthy donors.

All of the isolated RNA was reverse transcribed with the High Capacity cDNA Reverse Transcription Kit, so expressed TCRB transcripts were sequenced. Deep immunoSEQ sequencing was applied to naive, central memory and regulatory T cell samples, giving an average of approximately 4 million total reads per sample. Sorted cells were lysed in RLT buffer and RNA was extracted with DNase-treated RNeasy Micro or Mini kits, depending on cell number. Each cell subset was processed separately to prevent cross-contamination, with patient and healthy donor samples processed together. Using the immunoSEQ multiplex PCR, TCRB sequences were amplified from cDNA into 87-bp fragments spanning the CDR3 region. Sequencing of the amplicons was performed on the Illumina HiSeq platform. The original pipeline was this. Synthetic template baselines were used to correct PCR bias computationally, reads within Hamming distance 2 were collapsed, and singletons that could not be merged were discarded. Reads were aligned against IMGT to assign V, D and J genes, CDR3 length and insertions or deletions at six rearrangement sites. Clonotype counts were normalized to sorted cell number within each subset before computing true diversity and Gini coefficients with the tcR R package. The overlap coefficient, calculated on TCRB nucleotide sequences, was used to quantify repertoire sharing. Out-of-frame TCRB sequences from naive cells were analyzed as a proxy for the pre-selection repertoire. The immuneACCESS repertoire file appears here via TCRdb, limited to in-frame rearrangements. These files lack a portion of the clones; in checked studies, under half of the deficit traces to unresolved V genes, and the cause of the others is not known. The DNA was the basis for D and trimming; V, J and clone size are from that table. The sample table contains a few hundred thousand clones; only one count was recorded for about 11% of them. The ten largest clones take up approximately 0.017% of the sample.

Each donor gave one peripheral blood draw, approximately 110 mL on average, collected into heparinised tubes. A BD FACSAria II and a panel including CD45RO, CCR7, CD25, CD127, CD95 and CD27 were used to sort naive, central memory, regulatory and stem cell-like memory CD4+ T cells. A purity above 95% was achieved for all sorted populations. PBMCs were isolated right away by Lymphoprep density gradient centrifugation and were stained directly, without culture. So that batch effects would be minimized, each experiment stained and sorted samples in pairs, pairing one healthy donor with one patient. The source of this sequence is a man between 25 and 39 years old with type 1 diabetes. The sample comprised naive CD4+ T cells from blood. What this sample's cell subset or site label stands for: true naive CD4+ T cells. The V and J segments used are TRBV5-6 and TRBJ2-1, and 9 bases in between align with TRBD2. CDR3 reads: CASSLEETSGYNEQFF. At the DNA level, the sequence is TGTGCCAGCAGCTTGGAGGAGACTAGCGGCTACAATGAGCAGTTCTTC.